Presented here are 17 T cell receptor beta chains from one specimen sequenced in a study of naive and memory T cell subsets. The study, taken as a whole, reports: Naive repertoires, especially CD8, held a few larger clonotypes, possibly memory cells re-expressing CD45RA.

Their specific antigens are unknown. An equimolar mix of two oligonucleotides served as the beta constant-region primer for TRBC1 and TRBC2. The ligated cDNA underwent four PCR rounds using SP2 and nested alpha and beta constant-region primers. One entry per CDR3 protein, called by TCRdb with MiXCR from the UMI-ligation and nested PCR reads. This sample has approximately 150,000 distinct CDR3 sequences; under 25% occur once, and the top ten carry approximately 0.63%. Sequencing was carried out using naive CD8+ T cells from blood. The source is a human donor in good health.

This clonotype was counted between two and nine times. The chain couples TRBV14 to TRBJ2-7; D not certain. Germline assignment: CDR1 SGHDN and CDR2 FVKESK. Trimming took off 0 bases at V and 2 bases at J, with 5 bases between the two ends. This CDR3 region has 13 residues. CDR3 DNA sequence: TGTGCCAGCAGCCAAGACTGGGCCTACGAGCAGTACTTC. Protein product: CASSQDWAYEQYF. Complete variable domain (other parts from reference TRBV14 and TRBJ2-7): EAGVTQFPSHSVIEKGQTVTLRCDPISGHDNLYWYRRVMGKEIKFLLHFVKESKQDESGMPNNRFLAERTGGTYSTLKVQPAELEDSGVYFCASSQDWAYEQYFGPGTRLTVT.

The rearrangement links TRBV28 to TRBJ2-7, with 7 positions matching TRBD1. The germline V gene has CDR1 MDHEN and CDR2 SYDVKM. J was trimmed by 6 bases and V by 5 bases; bases with no gene match: 16. The CDR3 has 16 residues. The CDR3 sequence is CASSPYTGVPTSEQYF. CDR3 sequence (DNA): TGTGCCAGCAGTCCCTACACAGGGGTCCCTACTAGCGAGCAGTACTTC.

V is TRBV3-1 and J is TRBJ1-1, with TRBD1 as a possible D gene (5 bases). Germline values: CDR1 LGHDT, CDR2 YNNKEL (reference sequence). The V gene lost 1 base and the J gene lost 0 bases, with 24 bases spanning the gap. The CDR3 extends over 20 amino acids. The DNA of the CDR3 is TGTGCCAGCAGCCAAGTTCCGGGACTTAGAACCGGGACTCTGAACACTGAAGCTTTCTTT. Translating gives CASSQVPGLRTGTLNTEAFF.

This clonotype has only a few counts. V gene TRBV28 combines with J gene TRBJ1-1; D is unclear. The V gene's germline CDR1 is MDHEN and CDR2 SYDVKM. This CDR3 contains 12 residues. V shed 3 bases and J shed 11 bases, with 13 bases lying between them. The CDR3 reads CASSLGPARAFF. CDR3 DNA sequence: TGTGCCAGCAGTTTGGGCCCCGCCAGGGCTTTCTTT.

The rearrangement joins TRBV5-8 to TRBJ2-7, with 10 bases fitting TRBD2. From germline, CDR1 is SGHTS and CDR2 YDEGEE. V trimming: 5 bases; J trimming: 2 bases; junction bases outside the gene matches: 10. This CDR3 spans 16 amino acids. CDR3 nucleotides: TGTGCCAGCAGGTACAGACTAGCGGGCAGGGCCTACGAGCAGTACTTC. Amino acid sequence: CASRYRLAGRAYEQYF.

The chain links TRBV10-3 to TRBJ2-2; D is tentatively TRBD1 or TRBD2 (5 bases each). Germline V CDR1 and CDR2: ENHRY, SYGVKD. The CDR3 runs 17 residues. Trimming pared 2 bases from V and 3 bases from J, leaving 16 bases between. CDR3 nucleotides: TGTGCCATCAGTGAGGGGGACGACACTAAGTACACCGGGGAGCTGTTTTTT. Amino acids: CAISEGDDTKYTGELFF.

The sample holds a few counts of this clonotype. The rearrangement links TRBV11-3 to TRBJ2-2; D uncertain. V was shortened by 8 bases and J by 0 bases, with 4 bases between the two germline ends. The CDR3 loop spans 12 amino acids. Germline CDR1 and CDR2: SGHNT and YENEEA. The CDR3 DNA reads as TGTGCCAGCGGACCGAACACCGGGGAGCTGTTTTTT. Translated, it gives CASGPNTGELFF. The variable domain in full, with the rest retrieved from reference TRBV11-3 and TRBJ2-2, is EAGVVQSPRYKIIEKKQPVAFWCNPISGHNTLYWYLQNLGQGPELLIRYENEEAVDDSQLPKDRFSAERLKGVDSTLKIQPAELGDSAVYLCASGPNTGELFFGEGSRLTVL.

The J gene is TRBJ2-3, the V gene TRBV7-9; D remains unclear. Trimming took 8 bases from V and 0 from J, leaving 9 bases between them. Germline values: CDR1 SEHNR, CDR2 FQNEAQ (reference sequence). This CDR3 contains 13 residues. DNA for the CDR3: TGTGCCAGCGGGCCAACTAGCACAGATACGCAGTATTTT. As protein: CASGPTSTDTQYF. Full variable domain (missing parts from reference TRBV7-9 and TRBJ2-3): DTGVSQNPRHKITKRGQNVTFRCDPISEHNRLYWYRQTLGQGPEFLTYFQNEAQLEKSRLLSDRFSAERPKGSFSTLEIQRTEQGDSAMYLCASGPTSTDTQYFGPGTRLTVL.

V usage is TRBV29-1 and J usage is TRBJ2-7; D might be TRBD1 (5 bases). This CDR3 contains 13 residues. Trimming cost V 4 bases and J 2 bases, with 12 bases left between them. Looked up from germline, CDR1 is SQVTM and CDR2 is ANQGSEA. CDR3 residues: CSVGQGRAYEQYF. CDR3 DNA sequence: TGCAGCGTTGGTCAGGGTAGGGCCTACGAGCAGTACTTC.

This rearrangement joins TRBV19 to TRBJ2-7; the D is unclear. The V gene's germline CDR1 is LNHDA and CDR2 SQIVND (reference sequence). The CDR3 is 11 residues long. Trimming left V 7 bases short and J 6 bases short, with 10 bases between. The CDR3 is CASTLGGEQYF. The DNA for the CDR3 is TGTGCCAGTACCCTGGGTGGCGAGCAGTACTTC.

This clonotype has only a few counts. The J gene is TRBJ2-3, the V gene TRBV28; 8 bases align to TRBD1. Per germline, CDR1 MDHEN and CDR2 SYDVKM. Trimming cost V 6 bases and J 2 bases; bases outside gene matches: 13. The CDR3 consists of 17 residues. The CDR3 sequence is CASSPPGTGLFTDTQYF. The CDR3 bases are TGTGCCAGCAGCCCTCCGGGGACAGGCCTTTTCACAGATACGCAGTATTTT.

The sample holds a few counts of this clonotype. This chain uses TRBV12-3 or TRBV12-4 with TRBJ1-2; perhaps TRBD1 as D (5 bases). V was trimmed by 4 bases and J by 3 bases, leaving 21 bases between them. The CDR3 length is 17 residues. The CDR3 bases are TGTGCCAGCAGTTCCCCAGGCTGGGACGTTGGGGACTATGGCTACACCTTC. Translating it yields CASSSPGWDVGDYGYTF.

This chain uses TRBV12-5 with TRBJ1-5; D gene unclear. This CDR3 spans 11 amino acids. V was pared by 1 base and J by 7 bases, with 2 bases between. Germline lookup yields CDR1 LGHNT and CDR2 FRNRAP. The CDR3 loop reads CASGLEQPQHF. CDR3 bases: TGTGCTAGTGGTTTGGAGCAGCCCCAGCATTTT.

This chain joins TRBV27 and TRBJ2-3, with D tentatively TRBD1 or TRBD2 (5 bases each). The V end was cut by 2 bases, the J end by 2 bases, with 14 bases between. The CDR3 sequence is 16 residues long. Germline V gene lookup returns CDR1 MNHEY and CDR2 SMNVEV (reference sequence). The CDR3 here is CASSLGAGTPTDTQYF. CDR3 coding DNA: TGTGCCAGCAGTTTAGGGGCCGGGACCCCCACAGATACGCAGTATTTT.

The V gene is TRBV27, the J gene TRBJ2-5; possibly TRBD2 for D (6 bases). CDR3 size: 13 residues. Trimming took off 6 bases at V and 5 bases at J, with 13 bases between the two ends. Germline V gene data show CDR1 as MNHEY and CDR2 as SMNVEV (reference sequence). The CDR3 loop reads CASRSWGVETQYF. In nucleotides, the CDR3 is TGTGCCAGCAGATCGTGGGGGGTTGAGACCCAGTACTTC.

This chain connects TRBV4-1 to TRBJ2-7; no definite D call. The CDR3 loop spans 13 amino acids. The germline V gene has CDR1 MGHRA and CDR2 YSYEKL. Trimming left V 0 bases short and J 5 bases short, with 8 bases between. DNA for the CDR3: TGCGCCAGCAGCCAAGATCCCCCCGACGAGCAGTACTTC. Protein product: CASSQDPPDEQYF.

This clonotype was observed a few times. The J gene is TRBJ2-3, the V gene TRBV28, with TRBD2 identical over 10 bases. Trimming took 2 bases from V and 4 from J; bases not matched to a gene: 12. The CDR3 is made up of 18 amino acids. Germline V gives CDR1 MDHEN, CDR2 SYDVKM. CDR3 region: CASSLVRLAGVWADTQYF. The CDR3 region has the DNA TGTGCCAGCAGTTTAGTGCGGCTAGCGGGAGTTTGGGCAGATACGCAGTATTTT.